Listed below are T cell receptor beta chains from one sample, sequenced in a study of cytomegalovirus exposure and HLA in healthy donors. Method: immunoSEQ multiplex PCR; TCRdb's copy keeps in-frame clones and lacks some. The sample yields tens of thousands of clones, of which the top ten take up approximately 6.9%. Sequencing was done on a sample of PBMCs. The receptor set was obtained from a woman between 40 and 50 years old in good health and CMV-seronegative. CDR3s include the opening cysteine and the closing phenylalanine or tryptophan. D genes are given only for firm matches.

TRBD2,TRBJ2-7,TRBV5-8,TGTGCCAGCAGCTTGAGGAGCGGGGGGGGCAACGAGCAGTACTTC,CASSLRSGGGNEQYF
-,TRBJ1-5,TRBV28,TGTGCCAGTCTGGACAGCATCAATCAGCCCCAGCATTTT,CASLDSINQPQHF
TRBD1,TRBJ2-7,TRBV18,TGTGCCAGCTCACCACCGGGACAGACCATGGACGAGCAGTACTTC,CASSPPGQTMDEQYF
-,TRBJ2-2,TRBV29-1,TGCAGCGTAGTGACCCCCGCGGAGGAGCTGTTTTTT,CSVVTPAEELFF
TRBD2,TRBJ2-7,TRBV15,TGTGCCACCAGCAGAGATCCAGAGGGAGGGAGGAACGAGCAGTACTTC,CATSRDPEGGRNEQYF
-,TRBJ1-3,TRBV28,TGTGCCAGCAGGACCGACAGAAACTCTGGAAACACCATATATTTT,CASRTDRNSGNTIYF
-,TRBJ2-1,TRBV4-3,TGCGCCAGCAGCCCTAGGTACCGGGATTTCGGGTACAATGAGCAGTTCTTC,CASSPRYRDFGYNEQFF
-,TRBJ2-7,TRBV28,TGTGCCAGCAGTGCCTGGACAGAGAACTACGAGCAGTACTTC,CASSAWTENYEQYF
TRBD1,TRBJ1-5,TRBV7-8,TGTGCCAGCAGCCTCGACAGGGCCGATCAGCCCCAGCATTTT,CASSLDRADQPQHF
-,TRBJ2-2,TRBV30,TGTGCCTGGGGCTCGAACACCGGGGAGCTGTTTTTT,CAWGSNTGELFF
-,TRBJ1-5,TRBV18,TGTGCCAGCTCACCAGGGGGGGACAATCAGCCCCAGCATTTT,CASSPGGDNQPQHF
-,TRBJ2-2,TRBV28,TGTGCCAGCAGTTTATTAGGACAATCGAACACCGGGGAGCTGTTTTTT,CASSLLGQSNTGELFF
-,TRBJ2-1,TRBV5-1,TGCGCCAGCGGGATGGCCCCCGGGACTCTTAATGAGCAGTTCTTC,CASGMAPGTLNEQFF
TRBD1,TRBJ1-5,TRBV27,TGTGCCAGCAGTTCGGGACAGGGGCAGGGGCCCCAGCATTTT,CASSSGQGQGPQHF
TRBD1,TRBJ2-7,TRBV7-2,TGTGCCAGCAGCGCCGCAGGGGGCTCCTACGAGCAGTACTTC,CASSAAGGSYEQYF
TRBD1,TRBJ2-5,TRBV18,TGTGCCAGCTCACCATACCTCGACAGGGGCCAAGAGACCCAGTACTTC,CASSPYLDRGQETQYF
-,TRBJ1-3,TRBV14,TGTGCCAGCAGCCAAGATGGGGGGAGCTCTGGAAACACCATATATTTT,CASSQDGGSSGNTIYF
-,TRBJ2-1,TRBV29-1,TGCAGCGTTGTCCGCACAAGCAATGAGCAGTTCTTC,CSVVRTSNEQFF
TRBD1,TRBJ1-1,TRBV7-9,TGTGCCAGCAGCCCCCAGGGACAGATGAACACTGAAGCTTTCTTT,CASSPQGQMNTEAFF
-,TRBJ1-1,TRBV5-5,TGTGCCAGCAGTCTCGACATGGGCACTGAAGCTTTCTTT,CASSLDMGTEAFF
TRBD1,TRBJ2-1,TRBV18,TGTGCCAGCTCACCAATTTCCGGGACAGGGGGCTGGAATGAGCAGTTCTTC,CASSPISGTGGWNEQFF
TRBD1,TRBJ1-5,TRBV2,TGTGCCAGCAGTACAACCGGGACAGGGAACCAGCCCCAGCATTTT,CASSTTGTGNQPQHF
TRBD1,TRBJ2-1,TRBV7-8,TGTGCCAGCAGCTCCTCGGGACAGGGGAACAATGAGCAGTTCTTC,CASSSSGQGNNEQFF
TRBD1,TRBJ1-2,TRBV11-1,TGTGCCAGCAGCTACGGACAGGGGAATAATGGCTACACCTTC,CASSYGQGNNGYTF
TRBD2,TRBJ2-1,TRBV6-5,TGTGCCAGCAGTTGGACTAGGTCGGGGGGGGAGCAGTTCTTC,CASSWTRSGGEQFF
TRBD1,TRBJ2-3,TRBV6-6,TGTGCCAGCAGTTACTCGACAGGGGGTGGCACAGATACGCAGTATTTT,CASSYSTGGGTDTQYF
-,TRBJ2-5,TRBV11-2,TGTGCCAGCAGTTTGAATGCTTTCGCGGAGACCCAGTACTTC,CASSLNAFAETQYF
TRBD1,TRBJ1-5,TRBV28,TGTGCCAGCAGTTTAGCGACAGGGTATTATCAGCCCCAGCATTTT,CASSLATGYYQPQHF
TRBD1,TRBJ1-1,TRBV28,TGTGCCAGCAGTTCAGGGGGCATGAACACTGAAGCTTTCTTT,CASSSGGMNTEAFF
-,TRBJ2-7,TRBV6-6,TGTGCCAGCAGTTACGAGGGCGCCTACGAGCAGTACTTC,CASSYEGAYEQYF
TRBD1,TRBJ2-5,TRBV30,TGTGCCTGGGGACAGGGGGATGAGACCCAGTACTTC,CAWGQGDETQYF
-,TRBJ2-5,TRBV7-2,TGTGCCAGCAGCTCGCAGGCGTACCAAGAGACCCAGTACTTC,CASSSQAYQETQYF
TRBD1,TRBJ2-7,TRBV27,TGTGCCAGCAAGGCGGGACAGGGTAACTACGAGCAGTACTTC,CASKAGQGNYEQYF
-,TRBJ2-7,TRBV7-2,TGTGCCAGCAGACCGGACAGCTACGAGCAGTACTTC,CASRPDSYEQYF
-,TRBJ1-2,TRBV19,TGTGCCAGTAGTCCAAACAGGGCAGGCTACACCTTC,CASSPNRAGYTF
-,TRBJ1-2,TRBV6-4,TGTGCCAGCCGGGACTCTAGTAGCTATGGCTACACCTTC,CASRDSSSYGYTF
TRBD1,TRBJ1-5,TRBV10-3,TGTGCCATCAGTGAGTCCCGGGACAGGGGGAGTCAGCCCCAGCATTTT,CAISESRDRGSQPQHF
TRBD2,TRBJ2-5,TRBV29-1,TGCAGCGTGTTAGCGGGGGGTCAAGAGACCCAGTACTTC,CSVLAGGQETQYF
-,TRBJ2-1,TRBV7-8,TGTGCCAGCAGCTCGAGGGAGAAGCGTAATGAGCAGTTCTTC,CASSSREKRNEQFF
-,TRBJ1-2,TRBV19,TGTGCCAGTAGTATGAATCAGGTTGGAGGCTATGGCTACACCTTC,CASSMNQVGGYGYTF
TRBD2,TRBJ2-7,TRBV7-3,TGTGCCAGCAGCCCTTTCGGGACTAGCGGGAGGTCGACCACCTACGAGCAGTACTTC,CASSPFGTSGRSTTYEQYF
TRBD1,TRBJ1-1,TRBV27,TGTGCCAGCAGTTTGAGGGGGACAGGGACCACTGAAGCTTTCTTT,CASSLRGTGTTEAFF
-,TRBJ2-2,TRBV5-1,TGCGCCAGCAGCTTGGCCCTTGACACCGGGGAGCTGTTTTTT,CASSLALDTGELFF
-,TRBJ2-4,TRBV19,TGTGCCAGTAGTATGGCCGGGGTCCAAAACATTCAGTACTTC,CASSMAGVQNIQYF
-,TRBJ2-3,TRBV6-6,TGTGCCAGCTCCACGGCGGGGGCCCGTGTTGGGACGCAGTATTTT,CASSTAGARVGTQYF
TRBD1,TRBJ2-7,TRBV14,TGTGCCAGCAGCCTCCGGACAGGGGGGGACGAGCAGTACTTC,CASSLRTGGDEQYF
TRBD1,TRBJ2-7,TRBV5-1,TGCGCCAGCAGCTCTCTAACAGGGGGCGGGATAACCCACGAGCAGTACTTC,CASSSLTGGGITHEQYF
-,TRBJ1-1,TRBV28,TGTGCCAGCGGAGAGATCACGAACACTGAAGCTTTCTTT,CASGEITNTEAFF
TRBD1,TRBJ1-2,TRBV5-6,TGTGCCAGCAGCCCGTTACCGGGACAGGGACCAGGTGGCTACACCTTC,CASSPLPGQGPGGYTF
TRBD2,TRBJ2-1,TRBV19,TGTGCCAGTAGCCAAGAACTAGCGGGAGGGCCTCCTGAGCAGTTCTTC,CASSQELAGGPPEQFF
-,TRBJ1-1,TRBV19,TGTGCCAGTACCCCGACCCAGGGGACTGAAGCTTTCTTT,CASTPTQGTEAFF
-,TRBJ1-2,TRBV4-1,TGCGCCAGCAGCCAAGGGTGGGCAGCAGACTATGGCTACACCTTC,CASSQGWAADYGYTF
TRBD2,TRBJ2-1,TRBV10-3,TGTGCCATCTCCGGGGGGTCCTACAATGAGCAGTTCTTC,CAISGGSYNEQFF
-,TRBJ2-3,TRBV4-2,TGTGCCAGCAGCCAAGCGGGACTTAGCACAGATACGCAGTATTTT,CASSQAGLSTDTQYF